One T cell receptor beta chain is described in this entry. Libraries were prepared by immunoSEQ multiplex PCR; TCRdb keeps only in-frame clonotypes and omits some of them. The table has about 150,000 clones, roughly 92% seen once; the top ten hold under 2.5%. Trimming removed 4 bases at V and 8 bases at J, with 14 bases between. This CDR3 comprises 14 residues. Germline V lookup: CDR1 MGHDK, CDR2 SYGVNS. The entry originates in a study of control samples from healthy donors and cancer patients. This TCR was recovered from a man aged 50 or older in good health. This chain links TRBV25-1 with TRBJ1-4; the D gene is possibly TRBD1 (6 bases). The sequenced sample consisted of blood. CDR3 loop: CASSAEGGSEKLFF. In nucleotides, the CDR3 is TGTGCCAGCAGTGCGGAAGGGGGTTCCGAAAAACTGTTTTTT.